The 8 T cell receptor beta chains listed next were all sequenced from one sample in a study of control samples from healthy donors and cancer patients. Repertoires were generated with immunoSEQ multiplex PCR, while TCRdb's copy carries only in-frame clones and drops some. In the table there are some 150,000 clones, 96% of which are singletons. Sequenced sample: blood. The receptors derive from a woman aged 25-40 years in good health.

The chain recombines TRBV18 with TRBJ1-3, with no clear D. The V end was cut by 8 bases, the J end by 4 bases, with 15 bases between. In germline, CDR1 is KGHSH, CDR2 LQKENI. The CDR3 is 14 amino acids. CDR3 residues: CASLENSAGNTIYF. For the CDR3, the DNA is TGTGCCAGCCTAGAGAACTCAGCGGGAAACACCATATATTTT.

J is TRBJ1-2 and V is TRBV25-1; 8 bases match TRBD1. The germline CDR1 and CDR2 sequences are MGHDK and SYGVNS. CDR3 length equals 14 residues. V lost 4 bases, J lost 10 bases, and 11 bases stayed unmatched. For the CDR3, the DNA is TGTGCCAGCAGTGGCTCCACCCAGGGGGCGGACTACACCTTC. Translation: CASSGSTQGADYTF.

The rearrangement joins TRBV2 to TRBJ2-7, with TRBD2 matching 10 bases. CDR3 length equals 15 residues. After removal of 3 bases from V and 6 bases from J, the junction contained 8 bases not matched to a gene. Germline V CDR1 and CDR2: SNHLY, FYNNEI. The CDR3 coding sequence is TGTGCCAGCAGTGATGGAGGCCTAGCGGGAGTCGAGCAGTACTTC. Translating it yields CASSDGGLAGVEQYF.

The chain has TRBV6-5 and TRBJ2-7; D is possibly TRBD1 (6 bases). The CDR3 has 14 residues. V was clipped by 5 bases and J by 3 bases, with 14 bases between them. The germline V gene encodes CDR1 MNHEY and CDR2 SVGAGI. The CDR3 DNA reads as TGTGCCAGCAGTCCGGGACACTTAAACTACGAGCAGTACTTC. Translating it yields CASSPGHLNYEQYF.

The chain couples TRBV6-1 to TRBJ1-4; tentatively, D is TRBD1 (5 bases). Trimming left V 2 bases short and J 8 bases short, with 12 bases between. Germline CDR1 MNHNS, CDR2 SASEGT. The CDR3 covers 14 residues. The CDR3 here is CASSEWAGREKLFF. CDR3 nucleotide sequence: TGTGCCAGCAGTGAATGGGCAGGGAGGGAAAAACTGTTTTTT.

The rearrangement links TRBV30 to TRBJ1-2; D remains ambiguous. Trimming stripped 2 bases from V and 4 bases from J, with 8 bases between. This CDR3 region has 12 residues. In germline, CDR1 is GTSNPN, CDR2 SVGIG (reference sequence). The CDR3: CAWSTGGYGYTF. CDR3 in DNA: TGTGCCTGGAGTACCGGAGGCTATGGCTACACCTTC.

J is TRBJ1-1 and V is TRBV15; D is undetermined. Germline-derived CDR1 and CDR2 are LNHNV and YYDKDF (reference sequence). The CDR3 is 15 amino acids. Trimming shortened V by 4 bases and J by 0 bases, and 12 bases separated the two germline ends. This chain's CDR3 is CATSIHRGLNTEAFF. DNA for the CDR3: TGTGCCACCAGCATTCACCGGGGATTGAACACTGAAGCTTTCTTT.

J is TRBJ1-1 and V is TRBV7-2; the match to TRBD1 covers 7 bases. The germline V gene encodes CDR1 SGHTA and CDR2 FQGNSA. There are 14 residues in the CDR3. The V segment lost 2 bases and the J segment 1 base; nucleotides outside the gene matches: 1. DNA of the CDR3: TGTGCCAGCAGCTTATGGACAGGGAACACTGAAGCTTTCTTT. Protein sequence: CASSLWTGNTEAFF.